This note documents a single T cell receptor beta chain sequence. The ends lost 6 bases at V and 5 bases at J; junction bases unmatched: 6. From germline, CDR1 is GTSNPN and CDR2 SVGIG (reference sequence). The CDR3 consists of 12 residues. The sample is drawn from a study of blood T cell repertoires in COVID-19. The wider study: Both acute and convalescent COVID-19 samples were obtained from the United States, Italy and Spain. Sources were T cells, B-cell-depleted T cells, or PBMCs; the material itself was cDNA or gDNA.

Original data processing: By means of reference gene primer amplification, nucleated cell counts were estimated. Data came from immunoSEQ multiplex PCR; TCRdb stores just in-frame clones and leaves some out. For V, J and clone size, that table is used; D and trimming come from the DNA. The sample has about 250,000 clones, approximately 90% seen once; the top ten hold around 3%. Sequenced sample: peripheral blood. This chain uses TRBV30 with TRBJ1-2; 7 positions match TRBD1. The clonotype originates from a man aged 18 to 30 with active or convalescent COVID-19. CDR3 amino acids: CACVGGEYGYTF. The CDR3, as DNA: TGTGCCTGTGTAGGGGGCGAGTATGGCTACACCTTC. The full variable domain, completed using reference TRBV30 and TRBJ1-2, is SQTIHQWPATLVQPVGSPLSLECTVEGTSNPNLYWYRQAAGRGLQLLFYSVGIGQISSEVPQNLSASRPQDRQFILSSKKLLLSDSGFYLCACVGGEYGYTFGSGTRLTVV.